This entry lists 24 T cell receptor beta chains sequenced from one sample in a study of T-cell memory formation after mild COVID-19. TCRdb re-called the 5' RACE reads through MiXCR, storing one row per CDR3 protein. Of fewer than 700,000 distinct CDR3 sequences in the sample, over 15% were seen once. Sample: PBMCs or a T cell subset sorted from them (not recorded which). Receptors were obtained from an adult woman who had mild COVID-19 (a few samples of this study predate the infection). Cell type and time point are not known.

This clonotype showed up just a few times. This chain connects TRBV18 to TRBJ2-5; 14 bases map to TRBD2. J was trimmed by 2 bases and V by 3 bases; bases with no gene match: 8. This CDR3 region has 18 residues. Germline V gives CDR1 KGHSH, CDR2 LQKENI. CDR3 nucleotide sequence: TGTGCCAGCTCACCGGGACTAGCGGGAGTACGCGGACAAGAGACCCAGTACTTC. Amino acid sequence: CASSPGLAGVRGQETQYF.

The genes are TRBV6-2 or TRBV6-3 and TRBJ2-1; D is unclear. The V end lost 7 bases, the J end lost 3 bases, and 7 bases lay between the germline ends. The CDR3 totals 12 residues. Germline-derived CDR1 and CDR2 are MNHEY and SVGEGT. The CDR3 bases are TGTGCCAGCACCGACGTCTACAATGAGCAGTTCTTC. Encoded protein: CASTDVYNEQFF.

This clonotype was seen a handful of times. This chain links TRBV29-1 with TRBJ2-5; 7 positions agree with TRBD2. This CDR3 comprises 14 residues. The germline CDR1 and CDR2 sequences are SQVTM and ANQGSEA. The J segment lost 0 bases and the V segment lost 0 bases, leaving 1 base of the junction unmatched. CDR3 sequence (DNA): TGCAGCGTTGAAGACGGGAGGTACCAAGAGACCCAGTACTTC. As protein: CSVEDGRYQETQYF.

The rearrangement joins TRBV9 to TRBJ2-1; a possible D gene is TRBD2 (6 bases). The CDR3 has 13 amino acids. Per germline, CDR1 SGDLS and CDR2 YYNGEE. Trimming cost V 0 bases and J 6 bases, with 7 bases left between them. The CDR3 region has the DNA TGTGCCAGCAGCGTAGTGACTAGCAATGAGCAGTTCTTC. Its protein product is CASSVVTSNEQFF.

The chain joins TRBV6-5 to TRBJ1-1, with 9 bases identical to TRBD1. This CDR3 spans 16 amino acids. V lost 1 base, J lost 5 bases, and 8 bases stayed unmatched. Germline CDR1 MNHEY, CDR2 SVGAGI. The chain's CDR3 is CASSYYKDRGSTEAFF. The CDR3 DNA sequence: TGTGCCAGCAGTTACTACAAGGACAGGGGTTCGACTGAAGCTTTCTTT.

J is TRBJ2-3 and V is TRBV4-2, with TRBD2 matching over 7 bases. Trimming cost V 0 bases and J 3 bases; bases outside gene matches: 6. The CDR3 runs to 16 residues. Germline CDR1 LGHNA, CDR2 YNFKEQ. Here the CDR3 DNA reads TGTGCCAGCAGCCAAGATCCCGGGACTACGACAGATACGCAGTATTTT. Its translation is CASSQDPGTTTDTQYF.

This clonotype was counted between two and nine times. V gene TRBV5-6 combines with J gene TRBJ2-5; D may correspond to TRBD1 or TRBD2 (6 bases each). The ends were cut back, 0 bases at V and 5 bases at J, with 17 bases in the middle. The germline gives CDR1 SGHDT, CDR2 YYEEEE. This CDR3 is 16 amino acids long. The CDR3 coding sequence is TGTGCCAGCAGCTTGGCCGGGGGACATGCATGGGAGACCCAGTACTTC. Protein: CASSLAGGHAWETQYF.

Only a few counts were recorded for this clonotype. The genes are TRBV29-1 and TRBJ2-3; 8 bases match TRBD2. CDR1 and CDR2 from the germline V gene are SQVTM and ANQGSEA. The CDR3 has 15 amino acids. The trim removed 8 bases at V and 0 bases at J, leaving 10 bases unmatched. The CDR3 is CSIVPSGWSTDTQYF. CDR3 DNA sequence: TGCAGCATCGTACCTAGCGGGTGGAGCACAGATACGCAGTATTTT.

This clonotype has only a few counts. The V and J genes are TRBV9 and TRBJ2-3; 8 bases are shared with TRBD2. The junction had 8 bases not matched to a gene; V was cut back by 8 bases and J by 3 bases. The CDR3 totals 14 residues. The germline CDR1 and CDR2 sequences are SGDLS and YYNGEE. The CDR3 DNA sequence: TGTGCCAGTTCGTCGGGAGGGACGACAGATACGCAGTATTTT. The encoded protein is CASSSGGTTDTQYF.

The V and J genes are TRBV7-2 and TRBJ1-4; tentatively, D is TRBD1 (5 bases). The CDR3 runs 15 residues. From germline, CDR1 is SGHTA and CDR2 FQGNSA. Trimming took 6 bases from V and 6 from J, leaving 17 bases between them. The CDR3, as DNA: TGTGCCAGCAGACTCGGTGGGGGTGGGGATGAAAAACTGTTTTTT. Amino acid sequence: CASRLGGGGDEKLFF.

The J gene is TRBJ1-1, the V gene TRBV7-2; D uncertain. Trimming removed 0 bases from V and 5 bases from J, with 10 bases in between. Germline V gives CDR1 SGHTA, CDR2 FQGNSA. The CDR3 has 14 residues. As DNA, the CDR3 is TGTGCCAGCAGCTTAGCGGATATCGGTACTGAAGCTTTCTTT. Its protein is CASSLADIGTEAFF.

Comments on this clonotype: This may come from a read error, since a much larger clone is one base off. DNA of the CDR3: TGTGCCAGCACGGACAGCTCCCACGAGCAGTACTTC. Protein: CASTDSSHEQYF. The genes are TRBV6-1 and TRBJ2-7; a possible D gene is TRBD1 (6 bases). This CDR3 contains 12 residues. Germline V gene lookup returns CDR1 MNHNS and CDR2 SASEGT.

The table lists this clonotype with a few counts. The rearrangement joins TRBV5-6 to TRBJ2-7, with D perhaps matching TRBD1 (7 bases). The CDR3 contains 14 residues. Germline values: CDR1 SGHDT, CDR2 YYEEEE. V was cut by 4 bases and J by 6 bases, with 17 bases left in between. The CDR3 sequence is CASSDTGTAGEQYF. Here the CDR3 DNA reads TGTGCCAGCAGCGACACCGGGACAGCGGGCGAGCAGTACTTC.

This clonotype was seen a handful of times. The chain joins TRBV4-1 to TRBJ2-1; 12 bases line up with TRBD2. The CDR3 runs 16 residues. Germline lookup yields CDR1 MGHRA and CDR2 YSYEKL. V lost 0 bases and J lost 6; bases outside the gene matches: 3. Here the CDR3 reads CASSQELAGGANEQFF. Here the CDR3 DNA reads TGCGCCAGCAGCCAAGAACTAGCGGGGGGAGCCAATGAGCAGTTCTTC.

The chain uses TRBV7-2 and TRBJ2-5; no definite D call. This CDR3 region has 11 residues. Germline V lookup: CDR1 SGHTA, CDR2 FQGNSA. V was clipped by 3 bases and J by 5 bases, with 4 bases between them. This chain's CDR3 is CASSFLETQYF. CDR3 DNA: TGTGCCAGCAGCTTTTTGGAGACCCAGTACTTC. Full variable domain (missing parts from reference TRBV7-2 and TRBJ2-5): GAGVSQSPSNKVTEKGKDVELRCDPISGHTALYWYRQSLGQGLEFLIYFQGNSAPDKSGLPSDRFSAERTGGSVSTLTIQRTQQEDSAVYLCASSFLETQYFGPGTRLLVL.

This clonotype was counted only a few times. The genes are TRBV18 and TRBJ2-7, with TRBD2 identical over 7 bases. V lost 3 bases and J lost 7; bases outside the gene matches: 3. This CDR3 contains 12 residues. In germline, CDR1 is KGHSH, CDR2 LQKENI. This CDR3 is CASSPSGGEQYF. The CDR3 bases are TGTGCCAGCTCACCCTCCGGGGGGGAGCAGTACTTC. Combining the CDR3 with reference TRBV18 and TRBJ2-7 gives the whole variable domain NAGVMQNPRHLVRRRGQEARLRCSPMKGHSHVYWYRQLPEEGLKFMVYLQKENIIDESGMPKERFSAEFPKEGPSILRIQQVVRGDSAAYFCASSPSGGEQYFGPGTRLTVT.

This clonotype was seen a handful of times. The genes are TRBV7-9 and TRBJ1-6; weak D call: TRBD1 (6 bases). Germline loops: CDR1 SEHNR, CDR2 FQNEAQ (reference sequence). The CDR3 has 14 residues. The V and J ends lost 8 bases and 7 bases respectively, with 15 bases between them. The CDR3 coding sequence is TGTGCCAGCGAGTGGGGGGGCAGCAATTCACCCCTCCACTTT. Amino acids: CASEWGGSNSPLHF. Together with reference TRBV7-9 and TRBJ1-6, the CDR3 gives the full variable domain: DTGVSQNPRHKITKRGQNVTFRCDPISEHNRLYWYRQTLGQGPEFLTYFQNEAQLEKSRLLSDRFSAERPKGSFSTLEIQRTEQGDSAMYLCASEWGGSNSPLHFGNGTRLTVT.

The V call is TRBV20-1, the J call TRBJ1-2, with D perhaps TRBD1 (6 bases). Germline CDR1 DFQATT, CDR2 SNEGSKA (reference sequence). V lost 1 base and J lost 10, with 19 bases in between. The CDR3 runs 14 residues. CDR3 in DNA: TGCAGTGCTAGAGGTTCGGGTCACAGGGAGTCCTACACCTTC. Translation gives CSARGSGHRESYTF.

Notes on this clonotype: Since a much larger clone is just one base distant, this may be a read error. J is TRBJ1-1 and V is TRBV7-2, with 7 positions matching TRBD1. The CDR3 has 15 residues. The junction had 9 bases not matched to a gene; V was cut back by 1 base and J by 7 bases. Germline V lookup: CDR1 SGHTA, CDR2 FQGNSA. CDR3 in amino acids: CASSLGTTAGGEAFF. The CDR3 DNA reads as TGTGCCAGCAGCTTAGGGACGACCGCAGGGGGTGAAGCTTTCTTT.

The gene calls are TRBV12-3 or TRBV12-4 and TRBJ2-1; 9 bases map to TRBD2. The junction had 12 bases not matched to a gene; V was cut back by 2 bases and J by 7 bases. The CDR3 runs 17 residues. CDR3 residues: CASSLTSGIAGANEQFF. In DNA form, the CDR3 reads TGTGCCAGCAGTTTAACCTCGGGGATAGCGGGAGCGAATGAGCAGTTCTTC.

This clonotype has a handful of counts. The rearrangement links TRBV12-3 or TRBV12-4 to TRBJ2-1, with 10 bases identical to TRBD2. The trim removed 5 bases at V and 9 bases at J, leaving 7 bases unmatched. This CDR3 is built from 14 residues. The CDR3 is CASSGAGGRGEQFF. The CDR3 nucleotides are TGTGCCAGCAGTGGAGCGGGGGGGCGGGGTGAGCAGTTCTTC.

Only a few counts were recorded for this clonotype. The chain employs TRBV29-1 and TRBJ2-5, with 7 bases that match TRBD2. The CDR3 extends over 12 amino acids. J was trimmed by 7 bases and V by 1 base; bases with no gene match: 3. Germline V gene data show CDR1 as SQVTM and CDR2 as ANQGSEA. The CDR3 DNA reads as TGCAGCGTTGAAGGGGGCGGGGGGACCCAGTACTTC. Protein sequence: CSVEGGGGTQYF. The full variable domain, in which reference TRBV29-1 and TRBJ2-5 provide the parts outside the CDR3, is SAVISQKPSRDICQRGTSLTIQCQVDSQVTMMFWYRQQPGQSLTLIATANQGSEATYESGFVIDKFPISRPNLTFSTLTVSNMSPEDSSIYLCSVEGGGGTQYFGPGTRLLVL.

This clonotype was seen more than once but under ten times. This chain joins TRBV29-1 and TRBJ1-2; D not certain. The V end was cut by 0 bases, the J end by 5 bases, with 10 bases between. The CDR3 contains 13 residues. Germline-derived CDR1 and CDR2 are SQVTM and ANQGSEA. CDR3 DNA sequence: TGCAGCGTTGAAGATGAGACAAGATATGGCTACACCTTC. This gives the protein CSVEDETRYGYTF.

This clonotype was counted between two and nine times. The CDR3 sequence: CAISESLQLNSGNTIYF. CDR3 sequence (DNA): TGTGCCATCAGTGAGTCGTTGCAGCTAAACTCTGGAAACACCATATATTTT. V is TRBV10-3 and J is TRBJ1-3; no reliable D call. V was clipped by 0 bases and J by 0 bases, with 12 bases between them. Germline V gene lookup returns CDR1 ENHRY and CDR2 SYGVKD. The length of the CDR3 is 17 residues.